This TCR beta chain is drawn from a study of early T cells in non-severe SARS-CoV-2 infection. The wider study: Unsorted whole blood bulk RNA was sequenced, with unpaired chains. Overall study findings and caveats: Clonotype matching in VDJdb favored anti-spike CD8 responses and did not capture private and CD4 specificities.

This clonotype was counted at least ten times. Its antigen is as yet unknown. The CDR3 is 15 amino acids. Trimming removed 6 bases at V and 4 bases at J, with 18 bases between. Germline assignment: CDR1 PRHDT and CDR2 FYEKMQ (reference sequence). Unique molecular identifiers were attached to individual cDNA molecules. From the 5' RACE reads, TCRdb called clonotypes with MiXCR, one entry per CDR3 protein. In the table there are 60,000 or so distinct CDR3 sequences, 10% to 15% of which are singletons. Sequenced: whole blood. The receptor was derived from an adult who was a healthcare worker with PCR-confirmed SARS-CoV-2 infection or an uninfected control (not recorded which). The rearrangement joins TRBV13 to TRBJ1-2; D perhaps matches TRBD1 (6 bases). The CDR3: CASSPRWQGIYGYTF. The CDR3 nucleotides read TGTGCCAGCAGTCCAAGGTGGCAGGGGATCTATGGCTACACCTTC.